This TCR beta chain comes out of a study of blood T cell repertoires in COVID-19. Study in general: Whether acute or convalescent, the COVID-19 samples came from the United States, Italy and Spain. Nucleic acid was either cDNA or gDNA, and it came from T cells, B-cell-depleted T cells, or PBMCs.

There are 13 residues in the CDR3. Germline V gene sequence: CDR1 KGHDR, CDR2 SFDVKD. Trimming took 4 bases from V and 11 from J; bases not matched to a gene: 9. Data came from immunoSEQ multiplex PCR; TCRdb stores just in-frame clones and leaves some out. The data show tens of thousands of clones, 70% to 90% seen once. This clonotype originated in an elderly woman with acute or convalescent COVID-19. The sample comprised peripheral blood. V is TRBV24-1 and J is TRBJ1-2; 7 bases fit TRBD1. This chain's CDR3 is CATSEDQGQTYTF. CDR3 coding DNA: TGTGCCACCAGTGAAGATCAGGGACAGACATACACCTTC.